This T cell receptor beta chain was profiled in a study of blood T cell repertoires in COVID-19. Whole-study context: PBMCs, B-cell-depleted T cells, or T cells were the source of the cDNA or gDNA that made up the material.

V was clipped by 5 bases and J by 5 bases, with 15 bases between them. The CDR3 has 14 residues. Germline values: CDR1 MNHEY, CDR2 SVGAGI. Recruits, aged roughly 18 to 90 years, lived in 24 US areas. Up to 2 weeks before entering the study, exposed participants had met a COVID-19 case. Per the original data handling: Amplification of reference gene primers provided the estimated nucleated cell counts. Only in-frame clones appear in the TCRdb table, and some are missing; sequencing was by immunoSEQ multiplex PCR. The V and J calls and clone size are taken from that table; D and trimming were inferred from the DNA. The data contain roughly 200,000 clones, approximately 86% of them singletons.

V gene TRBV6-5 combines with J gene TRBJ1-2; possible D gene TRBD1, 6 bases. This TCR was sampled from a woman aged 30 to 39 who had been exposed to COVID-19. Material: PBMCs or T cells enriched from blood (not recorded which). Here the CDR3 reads CASSLEGVEYGYTF. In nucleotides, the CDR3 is TGTGCCAGCAGTCTAGAGGGGGTTGAGTATGGCTACACCTTC.